This paragraph covers one T cell receptor beta chain sequence. The data are from a study of a mutant IDH1 vaccine in newly diagnosed glioma. Time point denoted: baseline, week 1 (first vaccination visit). Treatment specified: pre-vaccination baseline after standard-of-care therapy. The assay was immunoSEQ multiplex PCR, and TCRdb's table has in-frame clones only and misses some. The sample comprises 15,000 to 20,000 clones, about 95% of which are singletons, and 3.6% rests with the top ten. CDR3 length equals 13 residues. The V segment lost 4 bases and the J segment 7 bases; nucleotides outside the gene matches: 5. Germline V gene data show CDR1 as MNHNS and CDR2 as SASEGT.

The chain employs TRBV6-1 and TRBJ1-2; 8 bases agree with TRBD1. The TCR comes from a woman aged 18-29 years with glioma. Some clones in this sample may be carry-over from other donors' samples. The source was peripheral blood mononuclear cells (PBMCs), collected from a glioma patient treated with radiotherapy, temozolomide or both. CDR3 bases: TGTGCCAGCAGTGGACAGGGGACGGGTGGCTACACCTTC. It codes for CASSGQGTGGYTF.